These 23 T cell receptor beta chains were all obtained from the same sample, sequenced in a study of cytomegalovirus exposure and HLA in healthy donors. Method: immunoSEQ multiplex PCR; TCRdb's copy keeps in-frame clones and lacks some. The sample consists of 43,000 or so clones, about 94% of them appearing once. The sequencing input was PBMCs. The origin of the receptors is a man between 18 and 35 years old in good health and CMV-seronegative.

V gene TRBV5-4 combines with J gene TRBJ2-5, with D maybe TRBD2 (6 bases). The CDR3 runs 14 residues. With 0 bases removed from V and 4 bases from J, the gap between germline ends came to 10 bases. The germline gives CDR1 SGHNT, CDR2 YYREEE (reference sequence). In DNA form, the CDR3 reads TGTGCCAGCAGCTTGGGCGGGGAGATAGAGACCCAGTACTTC. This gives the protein CASSLGGEIETQYF.

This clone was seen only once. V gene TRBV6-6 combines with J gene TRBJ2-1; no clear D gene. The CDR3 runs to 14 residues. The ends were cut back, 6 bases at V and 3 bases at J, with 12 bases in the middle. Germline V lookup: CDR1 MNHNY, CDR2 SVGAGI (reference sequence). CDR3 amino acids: CASRGQQSYNEQFF. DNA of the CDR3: TGTGCCAGCAGGGGCCAGCAAAGCTACAATGAGCAGTTCTTC.

The CDR3 here is CASGLRGGNTGELFF. CDR3 nucleotide sequence: TGTGCTAGTGGTTTACGGGGGGGCAACACCGGGGAGCTGTTTTTT. This chain joins TRBV12-5 and TRBJ2-2, with 8 bases that match TRBD2. The length of the CDR3 is 15 residues. Germline CDR1 LGHNT, CDR2 FRNRAP. Trimming at V came to 3 bases and at J to 2 bases, leaving 2 bases not matched to a gene.

The CDR3 region is CASSLTSGDDEQFF. The DNA of the CDR3 is TGTGCCAGCAGTTTGACTAGCGGGGACGATGAGCAGTTCTTC. V and J are TRBV27 and TRBJ2-1; 11 positions match TRBD2. Germline CDR1 is MNHEY and CDR2 is SMNVEV (reference sequence). V lost 3 bases, J lost 8 bases, and 3 bases stayed unmatched. The CDR3 totals 14 residues.

The DNA of the CDR3 is TGTGCCAGCAGCGTTCATGGGGCCTCTGGGGCCAACGTCCTGACTTTC. Translating gives CASSVHGASGANVLTF. The chain recombines TRBV9 with TRBJ2-6; possible D gene TRBD1, 5 bases. The germline V gene encodes CDR1 SGDLS and CDR2 YYNGEE. CDR3 size: 16 residues. V was trimmed by 2 bases and J by 0 bases, leaving 9 bases between them.

In nucleotides, the CDR3 is TGTGCCAGCAGTCAAATAGCGGGGGTTTCCTACAATGAGCAGTTCTTC. Protein sequence: CASSQIAGVSYNEQFF. The chain recombines TRBV27 with TRBJ2-1, with 9 bases aligning to TRBD2. The CDR3 is 16 amino acids. V was clipped by 5 bases and J by 1 base; unmatched bases: 6. Germline V gene lookup returns CDR1 MNHEY and CDR2 SMNVEV (reference sequence).

The CDR3 sequence is CATSRGRNNQPQHF. CDR3 nucleotides: TGTGCCACCAGCAGAGGGAGGAATAATCAGCCCCAGCATTTT. This rearrangement joins TRBV15 to TRBJ1-5, with D unresolved. Trimming took 1 base from V and 4 from J, leaving 8 bases between them. The CDR3 length is 14 residues. CDR1 and CDR2 (germline): LNHNV, YYDKDF (reference sequence).

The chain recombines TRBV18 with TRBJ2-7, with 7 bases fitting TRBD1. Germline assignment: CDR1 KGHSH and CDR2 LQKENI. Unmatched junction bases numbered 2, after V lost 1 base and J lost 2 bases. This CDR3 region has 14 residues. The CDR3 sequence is CASSPRDRAYEQYF. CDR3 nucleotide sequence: TGTGCCAGCTCACCACGAGACAGGGCCTACGAGCAGTACTTC.

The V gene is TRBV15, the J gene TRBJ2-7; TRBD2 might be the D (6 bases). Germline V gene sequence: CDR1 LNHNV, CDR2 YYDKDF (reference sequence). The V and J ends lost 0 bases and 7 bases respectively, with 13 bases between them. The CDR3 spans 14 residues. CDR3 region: CATSRDPGEPEQYF. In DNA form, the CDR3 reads TGTGCCACCAGCAGAGACCCGGGAGAACCGGAGCAGTACTTC.

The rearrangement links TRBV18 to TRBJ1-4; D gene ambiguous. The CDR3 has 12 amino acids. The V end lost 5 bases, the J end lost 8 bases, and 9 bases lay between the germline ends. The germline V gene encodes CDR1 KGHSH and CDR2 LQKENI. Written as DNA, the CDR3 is TGTGCCAGCTCATCCGGGTGGGAAAAACTGTTTTTT. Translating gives CASSSGWEKLFF.

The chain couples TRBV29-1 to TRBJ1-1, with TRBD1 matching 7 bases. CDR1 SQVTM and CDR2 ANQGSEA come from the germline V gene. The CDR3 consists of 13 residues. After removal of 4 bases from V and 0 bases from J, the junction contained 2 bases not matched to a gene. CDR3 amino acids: CSVAGTVNTEAFF. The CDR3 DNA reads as TGCAGCGTTGCAGGGACAGTGAACACTGAAGCTTTCTTT.

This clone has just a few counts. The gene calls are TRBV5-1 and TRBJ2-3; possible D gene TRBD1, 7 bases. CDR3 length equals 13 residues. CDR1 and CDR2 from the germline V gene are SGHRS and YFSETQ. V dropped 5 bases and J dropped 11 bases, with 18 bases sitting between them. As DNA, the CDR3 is TGCGCCAGCAGGCAGGGGGGACAGATCCGGCAGTATTTT. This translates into CASRQGGQIRQYF.

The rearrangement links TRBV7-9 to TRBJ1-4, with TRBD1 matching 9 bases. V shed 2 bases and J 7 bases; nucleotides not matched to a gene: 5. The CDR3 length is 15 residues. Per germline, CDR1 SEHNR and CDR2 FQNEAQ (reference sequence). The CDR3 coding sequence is TGTGCCAGCAGCTTAACAGGGGGCGTTTTTGAAAAACTGTTTTTT. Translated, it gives CASSLTGGVFEKLFF.

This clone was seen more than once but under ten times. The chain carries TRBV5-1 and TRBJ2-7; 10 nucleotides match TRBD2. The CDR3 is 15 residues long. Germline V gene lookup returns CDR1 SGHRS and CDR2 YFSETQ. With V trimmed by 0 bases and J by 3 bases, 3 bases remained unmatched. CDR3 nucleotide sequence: TGCGCCAGCAGCTTGGTAGCGGGAGGTGGCTACGAGCAGTACTTC. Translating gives CASSLVAGGGYEQYF.

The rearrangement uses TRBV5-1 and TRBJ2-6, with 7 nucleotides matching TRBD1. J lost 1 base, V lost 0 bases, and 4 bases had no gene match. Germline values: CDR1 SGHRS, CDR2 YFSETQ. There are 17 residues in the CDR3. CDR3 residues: CASSLGGQTSGANVLTF. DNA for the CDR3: TGCGCCAGCAGCTTGGGGGGACAGACTTCTGGGGCCAACGTCCTGACTTTC.

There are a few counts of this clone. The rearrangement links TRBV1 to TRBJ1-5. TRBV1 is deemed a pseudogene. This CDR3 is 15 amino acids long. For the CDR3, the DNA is TGCACCAGCAGCCAGAGACTAGGGAGCAATCAGCCCCAGCATTTT. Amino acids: CTSSQRLGSNQPQHF.

CDR3 nucleotides: TGTGCCAGCTCACGTGAAGGGGGTACTACTGGAAACACCATATATTTT. This codes for CASSREGGTTGNTIYF. The V call is TRBV18, the J call TRBJ1-3; D may be TRBD1 (6 bases). V was pared by 4 bases and J by 2 bases, with 15 bases between. Germline V gene data show CDR1 as KGHSH and CDR2 as LQKENI. This CDR3 region has 16 residues.

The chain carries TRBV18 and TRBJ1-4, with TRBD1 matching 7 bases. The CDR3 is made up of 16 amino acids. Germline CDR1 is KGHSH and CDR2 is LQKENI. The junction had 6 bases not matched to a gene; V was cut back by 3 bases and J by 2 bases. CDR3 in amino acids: CASSPTGKPTNEKLFF. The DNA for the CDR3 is TGTGCCAGCTCACCGACAGGGAAGCCCACTAATGAAAAACTGTTTTTT. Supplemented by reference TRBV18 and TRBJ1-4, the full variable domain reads NAGVMQNPRHLVRRRGQEARLRCSPMKGHSHVYWYRQLPEEGLKFMVYLQKENIIDESGMPKERFSAEFPKEGPSILRIQQVVRGDSAAYFCASSPTGKPTNEKLFFGSGTQLSVL.

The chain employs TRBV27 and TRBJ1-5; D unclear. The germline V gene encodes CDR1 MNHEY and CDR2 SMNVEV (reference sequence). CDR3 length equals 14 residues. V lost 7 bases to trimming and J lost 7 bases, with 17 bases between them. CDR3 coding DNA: TGTGCCAGCAAAAATGCGGTAGGCGGCCAGCCCCAGCATTTT. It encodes CASKNAVGGQPQHF.

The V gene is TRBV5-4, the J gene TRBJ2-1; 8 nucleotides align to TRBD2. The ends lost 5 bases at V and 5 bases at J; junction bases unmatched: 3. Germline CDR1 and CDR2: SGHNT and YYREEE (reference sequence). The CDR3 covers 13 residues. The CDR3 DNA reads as TGTGCCAGCAGGGGCGGGGGGAACAATGAGCAGTTCTTC. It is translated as CASRGGGNNEQFF.

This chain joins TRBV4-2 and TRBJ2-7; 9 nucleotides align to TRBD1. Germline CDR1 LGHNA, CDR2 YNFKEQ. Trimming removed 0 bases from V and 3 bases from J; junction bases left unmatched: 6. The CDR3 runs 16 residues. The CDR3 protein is CASSQDPGQGSYEQYF. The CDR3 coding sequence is TGTGCCAGCAGCCAAGACCCGGGACAGGGAAGCTACGAGCAGTACTTC.

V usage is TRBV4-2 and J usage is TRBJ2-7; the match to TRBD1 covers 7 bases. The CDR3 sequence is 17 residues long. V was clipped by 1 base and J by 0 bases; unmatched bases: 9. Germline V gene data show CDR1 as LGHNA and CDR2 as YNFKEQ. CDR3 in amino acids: CASSQAQGQVLSYEQYF. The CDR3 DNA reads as TGTGCCAGCAGCCAAGCTCAAGGACAGGTGCTCTCCTACGAGCAGTACTTC.

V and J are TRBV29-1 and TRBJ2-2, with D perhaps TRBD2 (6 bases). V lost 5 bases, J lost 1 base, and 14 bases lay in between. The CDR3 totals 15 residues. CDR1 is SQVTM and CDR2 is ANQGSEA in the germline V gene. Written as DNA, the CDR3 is TGCAGCGTTCGCTCCCAGGAGGGGAACACCGGGGAGCTGTTTTTT. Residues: CSVRSQEGNTGELFF.